This T cell receptor (beta chain) was sequenced in a study of identical twins. Whole-study findings and limits: Excess twin sharing in beta out-of-frame sequences was weaker. Donors were not followed over many years; analysis was cross-sectional.

Every one of the donors was a healthy Caucasian. The CDR3 extends over 16 amino acids. V gave up 5 bases and J gave up 2 bases; unmatched junction bases: 4. Concerning this clonotype itself: The antigen is not known.

TCRdb re-analysed the 5' RACE reads in MiXCR, keeping a single row per CDR3 protein. This table has some 900,000 distinct CDR3 sequences, roughly 12% appearing once. These data are also associated with another study on yellow fever vaccine responses in identical twins.

This TCR was sampled from a woman aged 18-29 years in good health. The specimen was PBMCs. The chain is built from TRBV12-3 or TRBV12-4 and TRBJ2-1, with TRBD2 matching over 12 bases. Here the CDR3 DNA reads TGTGCCAGCAGTACCAGACTAGCGGGGGCCTACAATGAGCAGTTCTTC. Translated, it gives CASSTRLAGAYNEQFF.